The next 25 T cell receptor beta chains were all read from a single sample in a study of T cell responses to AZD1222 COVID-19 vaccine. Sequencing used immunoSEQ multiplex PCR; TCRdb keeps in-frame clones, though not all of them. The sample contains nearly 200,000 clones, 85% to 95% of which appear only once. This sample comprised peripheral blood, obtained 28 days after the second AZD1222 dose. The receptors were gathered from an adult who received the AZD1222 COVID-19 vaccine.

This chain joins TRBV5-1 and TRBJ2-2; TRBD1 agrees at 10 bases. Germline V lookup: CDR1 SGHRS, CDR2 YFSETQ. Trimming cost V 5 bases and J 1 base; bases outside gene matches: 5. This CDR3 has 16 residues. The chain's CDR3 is CASRPDRGLNTGELFF. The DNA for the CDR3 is TGCGCCAGCAGACCCGACAGGGGGCTGAACACCGGGGAGCTGTTTTTT.

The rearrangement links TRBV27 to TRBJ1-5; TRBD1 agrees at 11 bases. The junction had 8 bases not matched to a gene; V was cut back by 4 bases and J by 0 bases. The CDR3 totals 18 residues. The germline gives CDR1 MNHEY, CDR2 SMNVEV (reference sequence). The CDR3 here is CASSSGTGGTSSNQPQHF. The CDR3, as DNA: TGTGCCAGCAGTTCCGGGACAGGGGGTACATCTAGCAATCAGCCCCAGCATTTT.

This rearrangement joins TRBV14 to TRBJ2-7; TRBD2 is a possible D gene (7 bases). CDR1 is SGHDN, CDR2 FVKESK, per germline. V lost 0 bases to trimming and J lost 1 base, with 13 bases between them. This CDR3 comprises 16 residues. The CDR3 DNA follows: TGTGCCAGCAGCCAAGATCGGGGGGACATATCCTACGAGCAGTACTTC. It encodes CASSQDRGDISYEQYF.

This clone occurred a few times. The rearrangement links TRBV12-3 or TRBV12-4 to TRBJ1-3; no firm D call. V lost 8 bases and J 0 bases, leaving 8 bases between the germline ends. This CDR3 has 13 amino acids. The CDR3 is CASFRGSGNTIYF. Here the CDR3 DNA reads TGTGCCAGCTTTCGCGGCTCTGGAAACACCATATATTTT.

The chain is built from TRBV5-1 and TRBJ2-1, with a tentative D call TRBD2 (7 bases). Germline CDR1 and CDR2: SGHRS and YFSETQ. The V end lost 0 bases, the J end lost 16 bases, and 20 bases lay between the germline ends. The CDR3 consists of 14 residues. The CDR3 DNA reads TGCGCCAGCAGCTTGGATCCCGGGGGCGCGGGGGTTTTCTTC. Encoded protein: CASSLDPGGAGVFF.

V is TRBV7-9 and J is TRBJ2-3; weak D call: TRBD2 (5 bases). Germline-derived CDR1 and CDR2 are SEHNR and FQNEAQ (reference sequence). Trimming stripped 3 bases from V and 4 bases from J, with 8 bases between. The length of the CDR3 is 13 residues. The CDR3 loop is CASSFLAADTQYF. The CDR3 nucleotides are TGTGCCAGCAGCTTCCTAGCCGCAGATACGCAGTATTTT.

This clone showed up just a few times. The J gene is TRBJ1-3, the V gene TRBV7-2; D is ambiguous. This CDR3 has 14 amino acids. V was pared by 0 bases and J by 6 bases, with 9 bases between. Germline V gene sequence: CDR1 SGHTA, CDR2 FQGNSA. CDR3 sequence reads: CASSLAWQSNTIYF. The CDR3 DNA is TGTGCCAGCAGCTTAGCGTGGCAATCAAACACCATATATTTT.

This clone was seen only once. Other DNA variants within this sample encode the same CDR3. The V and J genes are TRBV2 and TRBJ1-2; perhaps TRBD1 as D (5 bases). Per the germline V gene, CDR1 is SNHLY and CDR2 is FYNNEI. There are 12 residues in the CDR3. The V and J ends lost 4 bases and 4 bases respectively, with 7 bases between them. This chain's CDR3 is CASSGDGYGYTF. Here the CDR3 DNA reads TGTGCCAGCAGTGGGGACGGCTATGGCTACACCTTC.

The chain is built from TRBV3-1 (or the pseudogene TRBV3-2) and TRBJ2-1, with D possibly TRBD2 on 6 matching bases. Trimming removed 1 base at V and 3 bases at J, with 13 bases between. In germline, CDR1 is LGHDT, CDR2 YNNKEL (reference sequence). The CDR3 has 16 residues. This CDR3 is CASSQVWGGDYNEQFF. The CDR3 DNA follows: TGTGCCAGCAGCCAAGTATGGGGCGGGGACTACAATGAGCAGTTCTTC.

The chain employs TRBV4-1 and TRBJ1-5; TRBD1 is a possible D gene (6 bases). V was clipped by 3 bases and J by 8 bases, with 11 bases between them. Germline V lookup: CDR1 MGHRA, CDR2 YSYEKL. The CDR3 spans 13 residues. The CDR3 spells CASSHRGGEPQHF. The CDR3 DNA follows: TGCGCCAGCAGCCACCGAGGGGGTGAGCCCCAGCATTTT.

This CDR3 reads CASSVAGDTFPQHF. The CDR3 DNA is TGTGCCAGCAGCGTAGCAGGGGACACATTTCCCCAGCATTTT. This sequence joins TRBV9 and TRBJ1-5, with D perhaps matching TRBD1 (6 bases). The V end lost 0 bases, the J end lost 10 bases, and 14 bases lay between the germline ends. This CDR3 comprises 14 residues. Germline-derived CDR1 and CDR2 are SGDLS and YYNGEE. Full variable domain (outside the CDR3, taken from reference TRBV9 and TRBJ1-5): DSGVTQTPKHLITATGQRVTLRCSPRSGDLSVYWYQQSLDQGLQFLIQYYNGEERAKGNILERFSAQQFPDLHSELNLSSLELGDSALYFCASSVAGDTFPQHFGDGTRLSIL.

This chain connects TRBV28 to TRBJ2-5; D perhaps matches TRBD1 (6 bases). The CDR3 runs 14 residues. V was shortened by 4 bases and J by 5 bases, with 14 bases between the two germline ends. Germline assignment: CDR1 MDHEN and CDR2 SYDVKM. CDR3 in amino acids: CASSSPPQGETQYF. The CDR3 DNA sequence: TGTGCCAGCAGTTCCCCGCCCCAGGGGGAGACCCAGTACTTC.

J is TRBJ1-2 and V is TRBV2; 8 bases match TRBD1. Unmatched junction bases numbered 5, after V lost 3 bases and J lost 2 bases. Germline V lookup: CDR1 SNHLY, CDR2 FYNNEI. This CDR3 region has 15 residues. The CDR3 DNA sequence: TGTGCCAGCAGTGAGGGTTGGACAGGGAACTATGGCTACACCTTC. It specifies CASSEGWTGNYGYTF.

CDR3 sequence: CASSFRDFYGYTF. The CDR3 bases are TGTGCCAGCAGCTTCAGGGATTTCTATGGCTACACCTTC. The genes are TRBV7-9 and TRBJ1-2; perhaps TRBD1 as D (5 bases). The germline CDR1 and CDR2 sequences are SEHNR and FQNEAQ (reference sequence). Trimming cost V 3 bases and J 4 bases, with 9 bases left between them. The CDR3 covers 13 residues.

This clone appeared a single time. The CDR3, as DNA: TGCGCCAGCAGCCAAGGAAATACAGGGACTTTCTATGGCTACACCTTC. This translates into CASSQGNTGTFYGYTF. This chain uses TRBV4-3 with TRBJ1-2; weak D call: TRBD1 (6 bases). CDR1 is LGHNA, CDR2 YSLEER, per germline. This CDR3 comprises 16 residues. V was shortened by 1 base and J by 4 bases, with 16 bases between the two germline ends.

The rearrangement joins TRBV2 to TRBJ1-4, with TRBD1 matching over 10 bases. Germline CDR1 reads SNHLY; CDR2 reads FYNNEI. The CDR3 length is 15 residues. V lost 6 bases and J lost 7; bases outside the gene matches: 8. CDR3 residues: CASSEQGQGIEKLFF. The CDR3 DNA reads TGTGCCAGCAGCGAGCAGGGACAGGGGATTGAAAAACTGTTTTTT.

The CDR3 reads CASSSPRGQWADTQYF. CDR3 coding DNA: TGTGCCAGCAGCTCACCCAGGGGGCAGTGGGCAGATACGCAGTATTTT. The V and J genes are TRBV7-9 and TRBJ2-3, with 8 bases aligning to TRBD1. Germline V CDR1 and CDR2: SEHNR, FQNEAQ (reference sequence). The J segment lost 4 bases and the V segment lost 4 bases, leaving 10 bases of the junction unmatched. CDR3 length equals 16 residues.

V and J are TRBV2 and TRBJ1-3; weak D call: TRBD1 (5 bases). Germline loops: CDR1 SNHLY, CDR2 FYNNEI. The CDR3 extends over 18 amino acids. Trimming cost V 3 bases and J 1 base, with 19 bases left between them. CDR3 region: CASSDPVLAGSSGNTIYF. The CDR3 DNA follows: TGTGCCAGCAGTGATCCCGTTTTGGCAGGGAGTTCTGGAAACACCATATATTTT.

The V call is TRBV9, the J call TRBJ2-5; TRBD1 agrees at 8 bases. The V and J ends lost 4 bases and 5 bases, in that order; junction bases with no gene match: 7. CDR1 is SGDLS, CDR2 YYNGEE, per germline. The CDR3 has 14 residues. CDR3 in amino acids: CASSSTTGDETQYF. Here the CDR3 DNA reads TGTGCCAGCAGCTCGACGACAGGGGACGAGACCCAGTACTTC.

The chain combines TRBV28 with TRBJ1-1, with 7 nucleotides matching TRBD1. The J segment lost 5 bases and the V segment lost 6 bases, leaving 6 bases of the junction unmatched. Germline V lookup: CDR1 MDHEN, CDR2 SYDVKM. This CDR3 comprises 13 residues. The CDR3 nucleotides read TGTGCCAGCAGAGCGGGACAGAGGACTGAAGCTTTCTTT. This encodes CASRAGQRTEAFF.

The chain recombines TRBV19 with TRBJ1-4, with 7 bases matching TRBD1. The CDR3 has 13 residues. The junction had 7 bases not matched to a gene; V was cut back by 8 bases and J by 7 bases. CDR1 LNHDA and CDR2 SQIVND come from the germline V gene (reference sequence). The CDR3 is CASAQGVSEKLFF. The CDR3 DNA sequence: TGTGCCAGTGCCCAGGGGGTGAGTGAAAAACTGTTTTTT.

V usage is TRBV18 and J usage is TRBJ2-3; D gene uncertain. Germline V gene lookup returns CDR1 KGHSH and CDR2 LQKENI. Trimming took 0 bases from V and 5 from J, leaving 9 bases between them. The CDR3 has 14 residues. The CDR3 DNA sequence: TGTGCCAGCTCACCACCTTCGCTCAGAGATACGCAGTATTTT. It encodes CASSPPSLRDTQYF.

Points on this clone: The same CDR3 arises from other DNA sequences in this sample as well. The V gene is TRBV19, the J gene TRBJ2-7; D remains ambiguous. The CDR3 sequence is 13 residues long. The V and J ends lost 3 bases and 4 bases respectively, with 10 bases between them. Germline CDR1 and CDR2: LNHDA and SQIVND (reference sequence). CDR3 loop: CASSISPGYEQYF. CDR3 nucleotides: TGTGCCAGTAGTATCTCGCCCGGGTACGAGCAGTACTTC.

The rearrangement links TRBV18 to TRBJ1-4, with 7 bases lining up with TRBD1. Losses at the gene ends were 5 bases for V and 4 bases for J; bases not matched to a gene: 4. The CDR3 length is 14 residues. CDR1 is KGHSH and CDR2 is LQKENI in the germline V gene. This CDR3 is CASSFGQVNEKLFF. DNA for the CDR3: TGTGCCAGCTCATTCGGACAGGTTAATGAAAAACTGTTTTTT.

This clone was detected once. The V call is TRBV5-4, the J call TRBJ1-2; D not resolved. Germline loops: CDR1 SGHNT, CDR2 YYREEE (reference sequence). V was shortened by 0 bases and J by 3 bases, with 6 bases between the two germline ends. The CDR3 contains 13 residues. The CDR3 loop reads CASSLVGDYGYTF. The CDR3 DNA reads TGTGCCAGCAGCTTGGTCGGGGACTATGGCTACACCTTC.